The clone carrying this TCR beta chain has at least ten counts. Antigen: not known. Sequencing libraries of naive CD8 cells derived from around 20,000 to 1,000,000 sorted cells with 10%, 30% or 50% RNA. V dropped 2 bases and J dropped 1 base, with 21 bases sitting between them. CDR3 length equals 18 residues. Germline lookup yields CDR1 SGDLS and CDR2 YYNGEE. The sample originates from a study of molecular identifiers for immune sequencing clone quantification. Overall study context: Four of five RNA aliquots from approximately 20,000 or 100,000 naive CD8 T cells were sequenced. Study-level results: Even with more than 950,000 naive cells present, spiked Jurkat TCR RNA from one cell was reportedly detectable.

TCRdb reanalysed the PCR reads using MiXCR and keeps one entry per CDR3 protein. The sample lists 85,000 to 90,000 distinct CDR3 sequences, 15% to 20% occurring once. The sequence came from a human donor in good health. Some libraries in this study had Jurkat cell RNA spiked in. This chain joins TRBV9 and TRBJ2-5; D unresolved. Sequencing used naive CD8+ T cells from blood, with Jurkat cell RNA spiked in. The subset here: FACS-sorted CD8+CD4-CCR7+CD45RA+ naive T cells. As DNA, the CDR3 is TGTGCCAGCAGCGTTCACACAAGAGCCCCAACCACCCAAGAGACCCAGTACTTC. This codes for CASSVHTRAPTTQETQYF.